Sequencing of this T cell receptor (beta chain) was carried out in a study of CD8 T cells in ankylosing spondylitis (dated by TCRdb to 2016 to 2017). For the study in its entirety: The study set out to find disease-linked TCR variants by profiling T cell receptor beta repertoires in ankylosing spondylitis patients and healthy donors. Peripheral blood was sampled, and synovial fluid was additionally collected from ankylosing spondylitis patients. The full study cohort comprised 25 ankylosing spondylitis patients and 85 to 120 healthy donors. Broad study findings and their caveats: The disease-linked clones were reported as significantly enriched in matched synovial fluid samples from ankylosing spondylitis patients. Blood from ankylosing spondylitis patients appeared to be characterized by a TCR beta motif composed of several highly homologous amino acid variants. Some motif variants were previously reported in synovial fluid and blood of reactive arthritis patients, suggesting common disease-initiation mechanisms. In peripheral blood, the disease-linked clones were found at relatively low frequencies and had a CD8+ phenotype.

Concerning this clonotype itself: Its recognized antigen is unknown. Within one base of it there is no much larger clone, and no base qualities were kept.

Sequencing took place on an Illumina HiSeq 2500. TCR beta libraries were prepared by quantitative 5'-RACE with molecular barcodes. On the authors' methods: To identify disease-linked TCR variants, a new computational method was used, one built on a probabilistic model of VDJ rearrangement. The raw public reads went through TCRdb reprocessing: fastp at Q25, MiXCR clone calling, in-frame beta chains kept. Under each unique CDR3 protein, matching rows form one entry showing the most common genes and DNA. The V and J calls and clone size are TCRdb's, not the authors'. In this sample the table shows about 390,000 distinct CDR3 sequences, 20% to 25% of which occur a single time. About a sixth of the sample rests with the top ten. The TCR comes from a male donor with ankylosing spondylitis. The sample consisted of blood, either unsorted or a sorted T cell fraction (not recorded which).

The bases read TGCAGTGCTAGAGTGCAGGGGACGGCTAACTATGGCTACACCTTC. It translates as CSARVQGTANYGYTF. The V gene is TRBV20-1 and the J gene is TRBJ1-2; 6 matching bases give a weak D call of TRBD1. Sequences DFQATT (CDR1) and SNEGSKA (CDR2) are obtained from the germline V gene (reference sequence). The CDR3 runs 15 amino acids, cysteine and phenylalanine included. The kept DNA is CDR3 alone, 45 bases in frame from the first base. The V and J ends are trimmed by 1 base and 0 bases, leaving 12 bases between them.